This is a list of T cell receptor beta chains from one sample in a study of T-cell reconstitution after alpha-beta-depleted transplantation in children. Each CDR3 protein is one row after TCRdb ran MiXCR on the PCR reads. The table records fewer than 400,000 distinct CDR3 sequences, roughly 22% of them present only once. The material sequenced was PBMCs from the stem cell graft donor, taken from the stem cell graft. The receptors were sampled from a human donor who donated a stem cell graft to a child with acute myeloid leukemia. Both conserved end residues are part of each CDR3. D genes are given only for firm matches. Clone size is stated in some rows and not others, as once, few, many or a class when expanded.

j_gene: TRBJ2-7; abundance: -; d_gene: -; v_gene: TRBV20-1; CDR3nt: TGCAGTGCTAAGAGAAATAACGGACCCTCCTACGAGCAGTACTTC; CDR3aa: CSAKRNNGPSYEQYF
j_gene: TRBJ2-7; abundance: few; d_gene: -; v_gene: TRBV7-2; CDR3nt: TGTGCCAGCAGCTTAGGCTCGGGGCAGTACTTC; CDR3aa: CASSLGSGQYF
j_gene: TRBJ2-1; abundance: few; d_gene: TRBD2; v_gene: TRBV5-4; CDR3nt: TGTGCCAGCAGCTTGGCGACTAGCGGGAGGGGTGAGCAGTTCTTC; CDR3aa: CASSLATSGRGEQFF
j_gene: TRBJ2-7; abundance: -; d_gene: TRBD2; v_gene: TRBV24-1; CDR3nt: TGTGCCACCAGAACTCAGCGGGAGTCGTCCTACGAGCAGTACTTC; CDR3aa: CATRTQRESSYEQYF
j_gene: TRBJ2-1; abundance: few; d_gene: TRBD2; v_gene: TRBV7-2; CDR3nt: TGTGCCAGCAGCTTAGGGTTGGGGGGGAATGAGCAGTTCTTC; CDR3aa: CASSLGLGGNEQFF
j_gene: TRBJ2-3; abundance: -; d_gene: -; v_gene: TRBV29-1; CDR3nt: TGCAGCGCACACAATGGGCTCACAGATACGCAGTATTTT; CDR3aa: CSAHNGLTDTQYF
j_gene: TRBJ1-2; abundance: -; d_gene: -; v_gene: TRBV12-3/TRBV12-4; CDR3nt: TGTGCCAGCAGTTCCACCCCCCTTGGGGGCTATGGCTACACCTTC; CDR3aa: CASSSTPLGGYGYTF
j_gene: TRBJ2-7; abundance: few; d_gene: TRBD2; v_gene: TRBV20-1; CDR3nt: TGCAGTGCCGAAGGACTAGCGAATAACTACGAGCAGTACTTC; CDR3aa: CSAEGLANNYEQYF
j_gene: TRBJ1-5; abundance: many; d_gene: -; v_gene: TRBV20-1; CDR3nt: TGCAGTGCTACTGGGGGCTACGGCAATCAGCCCCAGCATTTT; CDR3aa: CSATGGYGNQPQHF
j_gene: TRBJ2-3; abundance: -; d_gene: TRBD2; v_gene: TRBV20-1; CDR3nt: TGCAGTGCTACCGCCCAAGGACTAGCGTTAGATACGCAGTATTTT; CDR3aa: CSATAQGLALDTQYF
j_gene: TRBJ2-7; abundance: -; d_gene: -; v_gene: TRBV4-1; CDR3nt: TGCGCCAGCAGCCAAGGTCCTACCCGGGCCTTTAACTACGAGCAGTACTTC; CDR3aa: CASSQGPTRAFNYEQYF
j_gene: TRBJ2-7; abundance: many; d_gene: TRBD2; v_gene: TRBV29-1; CDR3nt: TGCAGCGTTATCCCTCGACTAGCGGGTGCCTACGAGCAGTACTTC; CDR3aa: CSVIPRLAGAYEQYF
j_gene: TRBJ2-7; abundance: many; d_gene: TRBD2; v_gene: TRBV29-1; CDR3nt: TGCAGCGTTGAACGGGGGACTAGCGGGCGCTACGAGCAGTACTTC; CDR3aa: CSVERGTSGRYEQYF
j_gene: TRBJ1-4; abundance: -; d_gene: -; v_gene: TRBV4-3; CDR3nt: TGCGCCAGCAGCCAAGAAACAGGGTATGAAAAACTGTTTTTT; CDR3aa: CASSQETGYEKLFF
j_gene: TRBJ1-5; abundance: many; d_gene: -; v_gene: TRBV12-3/TRBV12-4; CDR3nt: TGTGCCAGCAGTGTAGGGTTTGGGGGCAATCAGCCCCAGCATTTT; CDR3aa: CASSVGFGGNQPQHF
j_gene: TRBJ2-1; abundance: few; d_gene: -; v_gene: TRBV28; CDR3nt: TGTGCCAGCAGTTTATGGGAGGAAGCCTACAATGAGCAGTTCTTC; CDR3aa: CASSLWEEAYNEQFF
j_gene: TRBJ2-7; abundance: few; d_gene: TRBD1; v_gene: TRBV5-1; CDR3nt: TGCGCCAGCAGCTCGCCCAGGGACAGTTCCTACGAGCAGTACTTC; CDR3aa: CASSSPRDSSYEQYF
j_gene: TRBJ2-3; abundance: -; d_gene: -; v_gene: TRBV10-3; CDR3nt: TGTGCCATCAGTGACGGCAGGAGCACAGATACGCAGTATTTT; CDR3aa: CAISDGRSTDTQYF
j_gene: TRBJ1-4; abundance: -; d_gene: TRBD1; v_gene: TRBV7-8; CDR3nt: TGTGCCAGCAGCCGAACGACAGGGGGCGTGGAAAAACTGTTTTTT; CDR3aa: CASSRTTGGVEKLFF
j_gene: TRBJ1-2; abundance: -; d_gene: TRBD1; v_gene: TRBV25-1; CDR3nt: TGTGCCAGCAGTGGAGGCCGGGACAGGGAGTTTCCCACCTTC; CDR3aa: CASSGGRDREFPTF
j_gene: TRBJ1-2; abundance: few; d_gene: TRBD1; v_gene: TRBV6-5; CDR3nt: TGTGCCAGCAGTTACCCCACAGGGGGAGAAACCTTC; CDR3aa: CASSYPTGGETF
j_gene: TRBJ2-3; abundance: -; d_gene: -; v_gene: TRBV4-2; CDR3nt: TGTGCCAGCAGCCAAGATCTTTTGGGCTACACAGATACGCAGTATTTT; CDR3aa: CASSQDLLGYTDTQYF
j_gene: TRBJ1-1; abundance: many; d_gene: TRBD1; v_gene: TRBV20-1; CDR3nt: TGCAGTGCTAGAGTCGCAGGGGGCTGGTCAGGAGCTTTCTTT; CDR3aa: CSARVAGGWSGAFF
j_gene: TRBJ2-2; abundance: few; d_gene: -; v_gene: TRBV5-1; CDR3nt: TGCGCCAGCAGCTTGGATTCTAGCGTCTGGGAGCTGTTTTTT; CDR3aa: CASSLDSSVWELFF
j_gene: TRBJ1-6; abundance: many; d_gene: TRBD1; v_gene: TRBV15; CDR3nt: TGTGCCACCACCCTAGACAGGGGAGGTTCACCCCTCCACTTT; CDR3aa: CATTLDRGGSPLHF
j_gene: TRBJ1-1; abundance: -; d_gene: -; v_gene: TRBV5-1; CDR3nt: TGCGCCAGCAGCTGGAGGCATTGGGGGGATACTGAAGCTTTCTTT; CDR3aa: CASSWRHWGDTEAFF
j_gene: TRBJ1-2; abundance: -; d_gene: -; v_gene: TRBV25-1; CDR3nt: TGTGCCAGCAGTGAAAACAGGGTCGGCTATGGCTACACCTTC; CDR3aa: CASSENRVGYGYTF
j_gene: TRBJ2-7; abundance: few; d_gene: -; v_gene: TRBV12-3/TRBV12-4; CDR3nt: TGTGCCAGCAGTTTAGTGACAGTCCACTACGAGCAGTACTTC; CDR3aa: CASSLVTVHYEQYF
j_gene: TRBJ2-2; abundance: -; d_gene: -; v_gene: TRBV29-1; CDR3nt: TGCAGCGTCTCAGCCGGGGAGCTGTTTTTT; CDR3aa: CSVSAGELFF
j_gene: TRBJ1-1; abundance: -; d_gene: -; v_gene: TRBV5-1; CDR3nt: TGCGCCAGCAGCTTGGCCAGGGGCACCAACACTGAAGCTTTCTTT; CDR3aa: CASSLARGTNTEAFF
j_gene: TRBJ2-7; abundance: few; d_gene: TRBD1; v_gene: TRBV5-1; CDR3nt: TGCGCCAGCAGCGAAGGACAGGCAACCCCTTCCTACGAGCAGTACTTC; CDR3aa: CASSEGQATPSYEQYF
j_gene: TRBJ2-5; abundance: many; d_gene: -; v_gene: TRBV20-1; CDR3nt: TGCAGTGCTAGCGGGAGCCTAGAGACCCAGTACTTC; CDR3aa: CSASGSLETQYF
j_gene: TRBJ2-7; abundance: few; d_gene: -; v_gene: TRBV20-1; CDR3nt: TGCAGTGCCCCGAGGGCAGGGGACCCAAACGAGCAGTACTTC; CDR3aa: CSAPRAGDPNEQYF
j_gene: TRBJ1-1; abundance: -; d_gene: -; v_gene: TRBV7-9; CDR3nt: TGTGCCAGCAGCCCTCAAGAGGGGGGCACTGAAGCTTTCTTT; CDR3aa: CASSPQEGGTEAFF
j_gene: TRBJ2-7; abundance: many; d_gene: TRBD2; v_gene: TRBV6-5; CDR3nt: TGTGCCAGCCACCTAGCGGGAGGGTACGAGCAGTACTTC; CDR3aa: CASHLAGGYEQYF
j_gene: TRBJ2-7; abundance: few; d_gene: TRBD2; v_gene: TRBV6-5; CDR3nt: TGTGCCAGCAGTTACGGAGGTCTAGCGGGAGACTTCTACGAGCAGTACTTC; CDR3aa: CASSYGGLAGDFYEQYF
j_gene: TRBJ1-2; abundance: -; d_gene: -; v_gene: TRBV25-1; CDR3nt: TGTGCCAGCAGTGAAGGGCCGATTTATGGCTACACCTTC; CDR3aa: CASSEGPIYGYTF
j_gene: TRBJ2-1; abundance: few; d_gene: -; v_gene: TRBV29-1; CDR3nt: TGCAGCGTAGCGGGCGGGGTCTACAATGAGCAGTTCTTC; CDR3aa: CSVAGGVYNEQFF
j_gene: TRBJ2-1; abundance: many; d_gene: -; v_gene: TRBV11-3; CDR3nt: TGTGCCAGCAGCTTAGGAGGTGTGGGGACTTATTACTACAATGAGCAGTTCTTC; CDR3aa: CASSLGGVGTYYYNEQFF
j_gene: TRBJ2-7; abundance: -; d_gene: -; v_gene: TRBV25-1; CDR3nt: TGTGCCAGCAGTGAATTTACGGGGACCGGTGAGCAGTACTTC; CDR3aa: CASSEFTGTGEQYF
j_gene: TRBJ2-1; abundance: few; d_gene: TRBD1; v_gene: TRBV7-8; CDR3nt: TGTGCCAGCAGCTTAATGGGGACAGGGCCCTACAATGAGCAGTTCTTC; CDR3aa: CASSLMGTGPYNEQFF
j_gene: TRBJ2-7; abundance: -; d_gene: TRBD2; v_gene: TRBV20-1; CDR3nt: TGCAGTGCTAGGACTAGCGTTTACGAGCAGTACTTC; CDR3aa: CSARTSVYEQYF
j_gene: TRBJ2-1; abundance: many; d_gene: TRBD2; v_gene: TRBV24-1; CDR3nt: TGTGCCACCAGTGATTTCTTTAGCGGGAGTGGTGAGCAGTTCTTC; CDR3aa: CATSDFFSGSGEQFF
j_gene: TRBJ1-6; abundance: -; d_gene: -; v_gene: TRBV4-3; CDR3nt: TGCGCCAGCAGCCAAGTTCATGGGGGGGGACGAGTTTCACCCCTCCACTTT; CDR3aa: CASSQVHGGGRVSPLHF
j_gene: TRBJ2-1; abundance: -; d_gene: TRBD2; v_gene: TRBV7-6; CDR3nt: TGTGCCAGCAGCTTACTGGCTAGCGGGCCCTCCTACAATGAGCAGTTCTTC; CDR3aa: CASSLLASGPSYNEQFF
j_gene: TRBJ2-1; abundance: -; d_gene: TRBD2; v_gene: TRBV7-3; CDR3nt: TGTGCCAGCAGCCCCACTAGCGCGGATGAGCAGTTCTTC; CDR3aa: CASSPTSADEQFF
j_gene: TRBJ2-1; abundance: -; d_gene: -; v_gene: TRBV7-8; CDR3nt: TGTGCCAGCAGCTTTATAGGGGGTTATACAGGGGAGCAGTTCTTC; CDR3aa: CASSFIGGYTGEQFF
j_gene: TRBJ2-7; abundance: few; d_gene: -; v_gene: TRBV28; CDR3nt: TGTGCCAGCAGTTCAAGGACCCTCGGAGGCTACGAGCAGTACTTC; CDR3aa: CASSSRTLGGYEQYF
j_gene: TRBJ1-2; abundance: -; d_gene: -; v_gene: TRBV19; CDR3nt: TGTGCCAGTAGTGGGTCGGGGACGGTATTTTATGGCTACACCTTC; CDR3aa: CASSGSGTVFYGYTF
j_gene: TRBJ2-3; abundance: few; d_gene: -; v_gene: TRBV5-5; CDR3nt: TGTGCCAGCTCGCGGAGGAACACAGATACGCAGTATTTT; CDR3aa: CASSRRNTDTQYF
j_gene: TRBJ2-7; abundance: -; d_gene: -; v_gene: TRBV27; CDR3nt: TGTGCCAGCAGTTTGTCCGGGGCCCTATACGAGCAGTACTTC; CDR3aa: CASSLSGALYEQYF
j_gene: TRBJ2-7; abundance: few; d_gene: TRBD2; v_gene: TRBV2; CDR3nt: TGTGCCAGCAGGGCGACTAGCGGGAGGCACGAGCAGTACTTC; CDR3aa: CASRATSGRHEQYF